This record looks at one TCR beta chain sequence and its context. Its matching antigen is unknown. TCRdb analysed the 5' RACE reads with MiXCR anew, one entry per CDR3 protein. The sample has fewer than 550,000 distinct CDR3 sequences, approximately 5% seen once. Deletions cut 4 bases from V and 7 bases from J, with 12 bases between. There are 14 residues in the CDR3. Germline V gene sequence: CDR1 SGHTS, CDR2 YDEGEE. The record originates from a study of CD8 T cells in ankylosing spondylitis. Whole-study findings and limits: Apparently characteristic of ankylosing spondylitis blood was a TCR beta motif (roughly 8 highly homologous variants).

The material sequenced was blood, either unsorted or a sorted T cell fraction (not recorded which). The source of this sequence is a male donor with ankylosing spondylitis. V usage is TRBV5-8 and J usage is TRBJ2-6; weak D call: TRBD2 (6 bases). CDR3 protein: CASSAGLGANVLTF. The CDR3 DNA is TGTGCCAGCAGCGCGGGGCTCGGAGCCAACGTCCTGACTTTC.